This TCR beta chain appears in the sequencing data of a study of T-cell memory formation after mild COVID-19. Broader study findings: The appearance of some responding clones in pre-infection memory suggested that cross-reactive memory joined.

The CDR3 spans 16 residues. V shed 3 bases and J 4 bases; nucleotides not matched to a gene: 9. Germline loops: CDR1 SGHAT, CDR2 FQNNGV. With respect to this clonotype: What it binds is not known.

In TCRdb, the 5' RACE reads were re-called with MiXCR into one record per CDR3 protein. The sample has around 420,000 distinct CDR3 sequences; roughly 24% are singletons. This sequence originates from an adult woman who had mild COVID-19 (a few samples of this study predate the infection). Cell type and time point are not known. The specimen sequenced was PBMCs or a T cell subset sorted from them (not recorded which). V and J are TRBV11-2 and TRBJ1-1; TRBD1 agrees at 9 bases. DNA for the CDR3: TGTGCCAGCAGCTTCTTTGGACAGGGGTTCGGCACTGAAGCTTTCTTT. Translation gives CASSFFGQGFGTEAFF.